The 9 T cell receptor beta chains listed next were all sequenced from one sample in a study of blood T cell repertoires in COVID-19. Only in-frame clones appear in the TCRdb table, and some are missing; sequencing was by immunoSEQ multiplex PCR. The sample includes around 480,000 clones, around 89% of them seen just once. Input material: peripheral blood. The source is a woman aged 45-65 years with COVID-19, enrolled during active disease.

The rearrangement joins TRBV19 to TRBJ2-1; 8 bases are shared with TRBD2. Germline V gene lookup returns CDR1 LNHDA and CDR2 SQIVND (reference sequence). V shed 6 bases, J shed 9 bases, and the junction held 4 bases outside the gene matches. The length of the CDR3 is 12 residues. CDR3: CASSGGAGEQFF. CDR3 coding DNA: TGTGCCAGTAGCGGGGGGGCAGGTGAGCAGTTCTTC.

The chain carries TRBV7-6 and TRBJ2-1; 8 bases line up with TRBD2. The V segment lost 6 bases and the J segment 2 bases; nucleotides outside the gene matches: 9. Germline V gene data show CDR1 as SGHVS and CDR2 as FNYEAQ. This CDR3 has 16 amino acids. The CDR3 DNA reads as TGTGCCAGCAGTTCCCCTTTCGGGGGGGCCTACAATGAGCAGTTCTTC. This codes for CASSSPFGGAYNEQFF.

This rearrangement joins TRBV9 to TRBJ1-2, with TRBD1 matching over 7 bases. V shed 0 bases and J 0 bases; nucleotides not matched to a gene: 8. The CDR3 is 17 amino acids. Per the germline V gene, CDR1 is SGDLS and CDR2 is YYNGEE. The CDR3 nucleotides read TGTGCCAGCAGCGTAGATACAGGGGATCCCCCTAACTATGGCTACACCTTC. The encoded protein is CASSVDTGDPPNYGYTF.

The chain uses TRBV9 and TRBJ2-2; TRBD2 matches 12 bases. V trimming: 4 bases; J trimming: 6 bases; junction bases outside the gene matches: 16. Germline V CDR1 and CDR2: SGDLS, YYNGEE. The length of the CDR3 is 19 residues. The CDR3 DNA is TGTGCCAGCAGCTTTCGCCCGGGACTAGCGGGTTCGAGGGCCGGGGAGCTGTTTTTT. Translated: CASSFRPGLAGSRAGELFF.

The chain joins TRBV4-1 to TRBJ2-3; D is perhaps TRBD2 (5 bases). Trimming took off 0 bases at V and 1 base at J, with 8 bases between the two ends. Germline values: CDR1 MGHRA, CDR2 YSYEKL. This CDR3 is 15 amino acids long. DNA of the CDR3: TGCGCCAGCAGCCAAGAGGAGAGGGGCACAGATACGCAGTATTTT. As protein: CASSQEERGTDTQYF.

Turning to this clone: Other nucleotide sequences from this sample produce the same CDR3. The rearrangement uses TRBV30 and TRBJ2-7; maybe TRBD1 (6 bases). This CDR3 is 13 amino acids long. V lost 0 bases and J lost 2, with 8 bases in between. Germline assignment: CDR1 GTSNPN and CDR2 SVGIG (reference sequence). In nucleotides, the CDR3 is TGTGCCTGGAGTGTTCGGGACACCTACGAGCAGTACTTC. It translates to CAWSVRDTYEQYF.

For this clone: Distinct nucleotide sequences in the sample also encode this CDR3. The V gene is TRBV19, the J gene TRBJ1-2; a possible D gene is TRBD1 (6 bases). V shed 5 bases and J shed 8 bases, with 15 bases lying between them. The CDR3 length is 13 residues. The V gene's germline CDR1 is LNHDA and CDR2 SQIVND (reference sequence). CDR3 nucleotides: TGTGCCAGTAGTCCCCAGGGGCTCCGGGGCTACACCTTC. Protein product: CASSPQGLRGYTF.

Here the CDR3 DNA reads TGTGCCAGTAGTATAGGTCAGGATGTGTTTTTT. Its protein is CASSIGQDVFF. This rearrangement joins TRBV19 to TRBJ1-4; D call uncertain. The germline V gene encodes CDR1 LNHDA and CDR2 SQIVND (reference sequence). The CDR3 sequence is 11 residues long. Deletions cut 1 base from V and 15 bases from J, with 9 bases between.

The chain uses TRBV18 and TRBJ2-7, with TRBD1 as a possible D gene (6 bases). The CDR3 consists of 14 residues. V was shortened by 5 bases and J by 3 bases, with 14 bases between the two germline ends. Germline CDR1 is KGHSH and CDR2 is LQKENI. The CDR3 DNA is TGTGCCAGCTCAGATCGGGACATGTACTACGAGCAGTACTTC. Translation: CASSDRDMYYEQYF.